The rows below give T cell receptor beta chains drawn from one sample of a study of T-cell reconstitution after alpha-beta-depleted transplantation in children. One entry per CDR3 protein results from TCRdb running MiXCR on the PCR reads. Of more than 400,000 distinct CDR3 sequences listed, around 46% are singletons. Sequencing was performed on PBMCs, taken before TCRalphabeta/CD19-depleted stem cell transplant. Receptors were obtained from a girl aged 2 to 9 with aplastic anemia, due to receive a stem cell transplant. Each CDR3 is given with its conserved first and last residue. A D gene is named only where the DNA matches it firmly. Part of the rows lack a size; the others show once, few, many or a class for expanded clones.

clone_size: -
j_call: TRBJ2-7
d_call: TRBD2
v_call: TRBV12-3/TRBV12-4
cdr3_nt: TGTGCCAGCAGTTTAGAAGGGACTAGCTACCCCTACGAGCAGTACTTC
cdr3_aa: CASSLEGTSYPYEQYF

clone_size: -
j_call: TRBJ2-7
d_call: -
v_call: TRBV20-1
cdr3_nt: TGCAGTGCTAGGCCCAGGGGGGGGCTGATTTACGAGCAGTACTTC
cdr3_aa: CSARPRGGLIYEQYF

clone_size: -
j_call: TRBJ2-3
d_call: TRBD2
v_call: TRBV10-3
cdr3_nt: TGTGCCATCAGTACGGGACTATCCCCAGATACGCAGTATTTT
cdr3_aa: CAISTGLSPDTQYF

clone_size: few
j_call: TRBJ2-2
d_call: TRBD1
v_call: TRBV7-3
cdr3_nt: TGTGCCAGCAGCTTAGGGACAGGGACTACCGGGGAGCTGTTTTTT
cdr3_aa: CASSLGTGTTGELFF

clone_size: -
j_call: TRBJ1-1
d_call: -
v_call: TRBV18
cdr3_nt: TGTGCCAGCTCACCACCGGGTTTACGGGCCATGAACACTGAAGCTTTCTTT
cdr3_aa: CASSPPGLRAMNTEAFF

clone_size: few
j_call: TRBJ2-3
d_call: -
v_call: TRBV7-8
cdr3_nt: TGTGCCAGCAGCTCTCTACTAATAGATACGCAGTATTTT
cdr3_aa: CASSSLLIDTQYF

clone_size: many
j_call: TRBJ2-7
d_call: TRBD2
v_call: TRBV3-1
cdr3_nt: TGTGCCAGCAGCCAATTAACTAGCGGCTCCTACGAGCAGTACTTC
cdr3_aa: CASSQLTSGSYEQYF

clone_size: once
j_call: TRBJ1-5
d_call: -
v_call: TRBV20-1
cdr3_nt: TGCAGTGCTAGTCGGGAGCCGGGGAATAACAATCAGCCCCAGCATTTT
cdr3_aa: CSASREPGNNNQPQHF

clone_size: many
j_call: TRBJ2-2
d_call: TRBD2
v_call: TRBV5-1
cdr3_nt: TGCGCCAGCAGCTTGAGGCTAGCGGATCTAGCCGGGGAGCTGTTTTTT
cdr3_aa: CASSLRLADLAGELFF

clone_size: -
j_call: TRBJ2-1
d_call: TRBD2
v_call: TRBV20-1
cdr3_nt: TGCAGTGCTAGAGAGCTAGCGGGGTTCTCCTACAATGAGCAGTTCTTC
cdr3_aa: CSARELAGFSYNEQFF

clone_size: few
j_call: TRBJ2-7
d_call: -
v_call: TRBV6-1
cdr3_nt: TGTGCCAGCAGTGATCAGGGGCCCCCTTACGAGCAGTACTTC
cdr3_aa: CASSDQGPPYEQYF

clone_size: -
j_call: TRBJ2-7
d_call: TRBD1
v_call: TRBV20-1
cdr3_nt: TGCAGTGCTAGTTCCGAGACAGGGCTTTACGAGCAGTACTTC
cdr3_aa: CSASSETGLYEQYF

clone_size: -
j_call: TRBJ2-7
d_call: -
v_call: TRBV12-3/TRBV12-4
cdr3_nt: TGTGCCAGCGCCGGGACGAGCGACTACGAGCAGTACTTC
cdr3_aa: CASAGTSDYEQYF

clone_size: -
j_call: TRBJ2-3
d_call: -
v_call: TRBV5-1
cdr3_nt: TGCGCCAGCAGCTCACAGGGTGGAGACACAGATACGCAGTATTTT
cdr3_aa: CASSSQGGDTDTQYF

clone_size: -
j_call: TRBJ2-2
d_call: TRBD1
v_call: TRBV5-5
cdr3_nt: TGTGCCAGCAGCTTTGAGGGGGCAGTCCCCGGGGAGCTGTTTTTT
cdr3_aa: CASSFEGAVPGELFF

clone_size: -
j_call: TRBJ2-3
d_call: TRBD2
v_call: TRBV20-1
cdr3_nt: TGCAGTGCTCCCCCTAGCGGGAGAGGAGATACGCAGTATTTT
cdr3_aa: CSAPPSGRGDTQYF

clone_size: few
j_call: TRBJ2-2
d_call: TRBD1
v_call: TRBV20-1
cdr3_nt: TGCAGTGCTAGAGACGGGACAGTGAACACCGGGGAGCTGTTTTTT
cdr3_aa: CSARDGTVNTGELFF

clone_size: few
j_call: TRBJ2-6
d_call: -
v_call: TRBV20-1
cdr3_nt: TGCAGTGCTAGTGATAAGAGCTCTGGGGCCAACGTCCTGACTTTC
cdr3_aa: CSASDKSSGANVLTF

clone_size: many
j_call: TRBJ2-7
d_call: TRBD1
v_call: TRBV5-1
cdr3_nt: TGCGCCAGCAGGCCGGGACAGGGGAACGAGCAGTACTTC
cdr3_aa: CASRPGQGNEQYF

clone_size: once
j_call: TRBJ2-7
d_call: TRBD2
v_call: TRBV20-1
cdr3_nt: TGCAGTGCTGCAATTGGGGGTAGCGGGAGGGCCTACGAGCAGTACTTC
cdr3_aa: CSAAIGGSGRAYEQYF

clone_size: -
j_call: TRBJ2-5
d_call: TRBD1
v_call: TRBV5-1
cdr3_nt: TGCGCCAGCAGCTGGCCGACAGGGGCCGAAGAGACCCAGTACTTC
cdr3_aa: CASSWPTGAEETQYF

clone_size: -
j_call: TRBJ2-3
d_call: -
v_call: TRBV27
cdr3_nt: TGTGCCAGCAGTTTAGGATCGGGTGCCTTAAGCACAGATACGCAGTATTTT
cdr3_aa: CASSLGSGALSTDTQYF

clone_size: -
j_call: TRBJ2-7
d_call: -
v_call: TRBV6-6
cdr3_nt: TGTGCCAGCATCGGGACACGTCTCGAGCAGTACTTC
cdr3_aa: CASIGTRLEQYF

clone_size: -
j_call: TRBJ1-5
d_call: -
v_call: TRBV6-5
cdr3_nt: TGTGCCAGCAGTTATAAAGGGGGGCCCAATCAGCCCCAGCATTTT
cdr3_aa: CASSYKGGPNQPQHF

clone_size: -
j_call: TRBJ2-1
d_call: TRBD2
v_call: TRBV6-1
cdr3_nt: TGTGCCAGCAGTGCGGCGGGGACTACCTACAATGAGCAGTTCTTC
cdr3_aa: CASSAAGTTYNEQFF

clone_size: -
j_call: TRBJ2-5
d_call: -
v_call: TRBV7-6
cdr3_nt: TGTGCCAGCAGCTTAGTCAGTAAAGGGCAAGAGACCCAGTACTTC
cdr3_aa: CASSLVSKGQETQYF

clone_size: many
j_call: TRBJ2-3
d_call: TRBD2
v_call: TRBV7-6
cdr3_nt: TGTGCCAGCAGCTTAACCGGGAGGTTCTCAGATACGCAGTATTTT
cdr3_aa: CASSLTGRFSDTQYF

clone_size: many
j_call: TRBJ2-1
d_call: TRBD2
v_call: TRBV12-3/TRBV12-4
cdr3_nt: TGTGCCAGCAGTGTCTGGACTAGCGGGGTCATAGAGCAGTTCTTC
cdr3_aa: CASSVWTSGVIEQFF

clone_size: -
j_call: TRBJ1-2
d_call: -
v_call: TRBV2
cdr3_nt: TGTGCCAGCAGTGAAGAGGGATATGGCTACACCTTC
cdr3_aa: CASSEEGYGYTF

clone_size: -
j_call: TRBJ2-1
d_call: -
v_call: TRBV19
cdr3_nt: TGTGCCAGTAGTAACCCTCGGGGGTTGAGGGGCGATGAGCAGTTCTTC
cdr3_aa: CASSNPRGLRGDEQFF

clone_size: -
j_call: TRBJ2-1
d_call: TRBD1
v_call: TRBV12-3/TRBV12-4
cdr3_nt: TGTGCCAGCAGCCGCGACAGGGGAGCCTCCTACAATGAGCAGTTCTTC
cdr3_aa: CASSRDRGASYNEQFF

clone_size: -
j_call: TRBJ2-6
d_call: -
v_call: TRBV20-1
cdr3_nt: TGCAGTGCCCGGACGTCTGGGGCCAACGTCCTGACTTTC
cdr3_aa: CSARTSGANVLTF

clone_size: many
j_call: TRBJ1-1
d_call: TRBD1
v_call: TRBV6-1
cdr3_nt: TGTGCCAGCAGACAAACAGGGGGTAACATGAACACTGAAGCTTTCTTT
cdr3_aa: CASRQTGGNMNTEAFF

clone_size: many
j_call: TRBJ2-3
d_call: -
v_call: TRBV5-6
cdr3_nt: TGTGCCAGCAGCTTGGGAGACAGGGCGGGGAGCACAGATACGCAGTATTTT
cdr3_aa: CASSLGDRAGSTDTQYF

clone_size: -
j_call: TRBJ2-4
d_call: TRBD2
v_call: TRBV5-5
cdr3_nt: TGTGCCAGCAGCTTGGGTAGATCTCCGGACGTAGCGGGAAACATTCAGTACTTC
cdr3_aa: CASSLGRSPDVAGNIQYF

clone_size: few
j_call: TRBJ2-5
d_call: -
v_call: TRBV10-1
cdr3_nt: TGCGCCAGCAGTATCCACCATACAGGGAAAGAGACCCAGTACTTC
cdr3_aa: CASSIHHTGKETQYF

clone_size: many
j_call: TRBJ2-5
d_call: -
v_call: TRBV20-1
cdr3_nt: TGCAGTGTTCCAAAAACGCTGGAGACCCAGTACTTC
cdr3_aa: CSVPKTLETQYF

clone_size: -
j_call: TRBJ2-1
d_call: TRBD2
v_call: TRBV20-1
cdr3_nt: TGCAGTGCTAGAGACCTGATTAGCGGGAGCTCCTACAATGAGCAGTTCTTC
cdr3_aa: CSARDLISGSSYNEQFF

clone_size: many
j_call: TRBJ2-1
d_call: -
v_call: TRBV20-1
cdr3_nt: TGCAGTGCTAGTTCCCAGAACAATGAGCAGTTCTTC
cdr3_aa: CSASSQNNEQFF

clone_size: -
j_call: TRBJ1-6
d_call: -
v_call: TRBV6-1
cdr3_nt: TGTGCCAGCAGCGCTATAGGACGGAGAAATAATTCACCCCTCCACTTT
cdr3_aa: CASSAIGRRNNSPLHF

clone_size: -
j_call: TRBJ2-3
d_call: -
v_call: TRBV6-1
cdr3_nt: TGTGCCAGCAGTGAAGGTCTCGAGTTATGGGACCGACGCACAGATACGCAGTATTTT
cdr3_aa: CASSEGLELWDRRTDTQYF

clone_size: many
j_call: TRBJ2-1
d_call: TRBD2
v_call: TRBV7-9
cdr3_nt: TGTGCCAGCAGCCCCCCTAGCGGGAGCTCCTACAATGAGCAGTTCTTC
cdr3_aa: CASSPPSGSSYNEQFF

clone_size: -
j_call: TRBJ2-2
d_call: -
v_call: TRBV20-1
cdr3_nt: TGCAGTGCTTCGAATCGGGGAAACACCGGGGAGCTGTTTTTT
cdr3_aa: CSASNRGNTGELFF

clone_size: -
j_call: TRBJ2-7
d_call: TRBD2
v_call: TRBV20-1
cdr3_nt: TGCAGTGCTAGAGCCGTAGACCGGACTAGCTCTCACGAGCAGTACTTC
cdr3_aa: CSARAVDRTSSHEQYF

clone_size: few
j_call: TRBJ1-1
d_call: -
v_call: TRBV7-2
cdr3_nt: TGTGCCAGCAGCTTTTCCGCCGGGTCACCGAGTGGAGCTTTCTTT
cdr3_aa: CASSFSAGSPSGAFF

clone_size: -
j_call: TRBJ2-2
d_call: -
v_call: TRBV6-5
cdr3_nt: TGTGCCAGCAGTTACTCGCCAGGGAACACCGGGGAGCTGTTTTTT
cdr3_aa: CASSYSPGNTGELFF

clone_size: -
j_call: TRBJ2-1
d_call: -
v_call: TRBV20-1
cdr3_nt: TGCAGTGCTAGAGATCCACTATTTGACAAAGAGCAGTTCTTC
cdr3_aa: CSARDPLFDKEQFF

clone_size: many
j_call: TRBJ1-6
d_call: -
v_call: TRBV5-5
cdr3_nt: TGTGCCAGCAGCTTGTCTCGGCAGCCGAATTCACCCCTCCACTTT
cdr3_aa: CASSLSRQPNSPLHF

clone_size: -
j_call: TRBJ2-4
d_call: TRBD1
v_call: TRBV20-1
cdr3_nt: TGCAGTGCTGGACAGGGCGCCAAAAACATTCAGTACTTC
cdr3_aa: CSAGQGAKNIQYF

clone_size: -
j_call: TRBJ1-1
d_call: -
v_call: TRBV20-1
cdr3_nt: TGCAGTGCTTCCCGATTTCAGGTGTCGGACACTGAAGCTTTCTTT
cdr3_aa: CSASRFQVSDTEAFF

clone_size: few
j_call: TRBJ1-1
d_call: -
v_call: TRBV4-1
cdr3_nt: TGCGCCAGCAGCCATCCCCGAGGGCTGAACACTGAAGCTTTCTTT
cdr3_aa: CASSHPRGLNTEAFF